The 10 T cell receptor beta chains reported below all come from one sample, sequenced in a study of pediatric ulcerative colitis. Rectal tissue came from one to two pinch biopsies taken at colonoscopy. Only in-frame clones appear in the TCRdb table, and some are missing; sequencing was by immunoSEQ multiplex PCR. The data show 15,000 to 20,000 clones, more than 75% seen once. Sequenced material: gut tissue. The receptors were gathered from a boy between 10 and 17 years old who was a control in a study of pediatric ulcerative colitis.

The rearrangement links TRBV7-3 to TRBJ1-2, with D possibly being TRBD1 (6 bases). Germline CDR1 and CDR2: SGHTA and FQGTGA. The CDR3 is 15 amino acids. The germline V and J ends were trimmed by 2 bases and 0 bases, with 10 bases remaining between them. The CDR3 DNA follows: TGTGCCAGCAGCTTAGGGGGGGCAGCTAACTATGGCTACACCTTC. It yields the protein CASSLGGAANYGYTF.

The chain recombines TRBV19 with TRBJ2-6, with D perhaps matching TRBD2 (5 bases). V was clipped by 4 bases and J by 0 bases, with 16 bases between them. Per germline, CDR1 LNHDA and CDR2 SQIVND (reference sequence). The CDR3 covers 18 residues. The CDR3 loop reads CASSTLGWTDSGANVLTF. The CDR3 nucleotides are TGTGCCAGTAGTACCTTGGGGTGGACTGACTCTGGGGCCAACGTCCTGACTTTC.

The chain recombines TRBV11-2 with TRBJ2-7; the D gene is possibly TRBD2 (6 bases). Deletions cut 3 bases from V and 2 bases from J, with 14 bases between. CDR3 size: 15 residues. From germline, CDR1 is SGHAT and CDR2 FQNNGV. CDR3 loop: CASSFEDYPPYEQYF. The CDR3 bases are TGTGCCAGCAGCTTCGAGGACTACCCACCCTACGAGCAGTACTTC.

This clone was seen only a few times. This rearrangement joins TRBV5-1 to TRBJ1-5; D unresolved. The CDR3 has 14 residues. V lost 1 base to trimming and J lost 1 base, with 6 bases between them. The germline V gene has CDR1 SGHRS and CDR2 YFSETQ. The CDR3 DNA reads TGCGCCAGCAGCTTGACGGGAAGCAATCAGCCCCAGCATTTT. Protein product: CASSLTGSNQPQHF.

As DNA, the CDR3 is TGTGCCAGCTCACCACCGATGGCGGGAGCCCCCGAGCAGTACTTC. It codes for CASSPPMAGAPEQYF. The gene calls are TRBV18 and TRBJ2-7; 7 nucleotides align to TRBD2. V lost 0 bases and J lost 6; bases outside the gene matches: 8. This CDR3 contains 15 residues. Germline CDR1 and CDR2: KGHSH and LQKENI.

The chain couples TRBV29-1 to TRBJ1-5; D perhaps matches TRBD1 (6 bases). CDR3 length: 14 residues. Trimming left V 4 bases short and J 6 bases short, with 16 bases between. CDR1 and CDR2 (germline): SQVTM, ANQGSEA. Written as DNA, the CDR3 is TGCAGCGTTGCTGTTACAACAGGGAGTCAGCCCCAGCATTTT. Translating it yields CSVAVTTGSQPQHF.

J is TRBJ2-5 and V is TRBV5-1; possible D gene TRBD1, 6 bases. Matching the DNA end better, TRBJ2-7 makes the J call doubtful. Germline CDR1 is SGHRS and CDR2 is YFSETQ. This CDR3 is built from 15 residues. CDR3 in DNA: TGCGCCAGCAGCCCAAGACAGGACGGTCCCTACGAGCAGTACTTC. This sequence encodes CASSPRQDGPYEQYF.

This chain connects TRBV4-2 to TRBJ2-1; 7 bases are a match to TRBD2. The germline V gene encodes CDR1 LGHNA and CDR2 YNFKEQ. The CDR3 covers 14 residues. V dropped 4 bases and J dropped 8; count of bases not matched to a gene: 8. The CDR3 loop reads CASSRRLAADEQFF. The DNA of the CDR3 is TGTGCCAGCAGCCGCCGACTAGCTGCCGATGAGCAGTTCTTC.

This chain links TRBV4-3 with TRBJ2-7; tentative D call: TRBD2 (6 bases). V lost 5 bases, J lost 4 bases, and 15 bases lay in between. The CDR3 is 14 amino acids. Germline lookup yields CDR1 LGHNA and CDR2 YSLEER. CDR3 sequence (DNA): TGCGCCAGCAGCTATGCGCTGGGGGGATACGAGCAGTACTTC. Translation: CASSYALGGYEQYF.

Comments on this clone: The junction shows a germline mismatch at one end, possibly a read error. This specimen includes other DNA sequences encoding the same CDR3. V and J are TRBV5-1 and TRBJ1-1; D gene uncertain. This CDR3 is built from 14 residues. From germline, CDR1 is SGHRS and CDR2 YFSETQ. This chain's CDR3 is CASSLFTVNTEAFF. The CDR3, as DNA: TGCGCCAGCAGCTTATTTACGGTGAACACTGAGGCTTTCTTT.